This T cell receptor beta chain stems from a study of shared clonotypes between healthy human individuals. The naive CD8 fraction comprised CD45RO-negative cells positively selected for CCR7 and excluded terminally differentiated effector memory CD45RA+ cells. After removal of 7 bases from V and 5 bases from J, the junction contained 5 bases not matched to a gene. In germline, CDR1 is MNHEY, CDR2 SVGAGI. The CDR3 extends over 13 amino acids. TCRdb's copy holds only in-frame clones and misses some; the assay was immunoSEQ multiplex PCR. The table has some 740,000 clones, 90% to 95% seen once; the top ten hold less than 25%.

This TCR was recovered from a man aged 30 to 39 in good health. Sequenced sample: naive CD8+ T cells sorted from blood. The V and J genes are TRBV6-5 and TRBJ2-7; 10 nucleotides line up with TRBD2. This CDR3 reads CASNLAGAHEQYF. The CDR3 region has the DNA TGTGCCAGCAATCTAGCGGGAGCCCACGAGCAGTACTTC.